This TCR beta chain was identified during a study of T-cell memory formation after mild COVID-19. Overall study findings and caveats: Second-wave clones reaching peak frequency on day 37 lacked confirmed SARS-CoV-2 specificity.

Germline lookup yields CDR1 MGHRA and CDR2 YSYEKL. V gave up 1 base and J gave up 4 bases; unmatched junction bases: 4. This CDR3 contains 15 residues. TCRdb reprocessed the 5' RACE reads via MiXCR and lists one record per CDR3 protein. The sample records 200,000 to 300,000 distinct CDR3 sequences, 16% being singletons. As to this clonotype: Its antigen is not known.

Sample: PBMCs or a T cell subset sorted from them (not recorded which). This TCR came from a man aged 18 to 29 who had mild COVID-19 (a few samples of this study predate the infection). Cell type and time point are not known. The V gene is TRBV4-1, the J gene TRBJ2-7; 10 bases align to TRBD2. The CDR3 is CASSQVAGGPYEQYF. CDR3 nucleotide sequence: TGCGCCAGCAGCCAAGTAGCGGGGGGACCTTACGAGCAGTACTTC.